This T cell receptor beta chain was sequenced for a study of shared clonotypes between healthy human individuals. In the study's own analysis: Quality scores were absent from the junction-only immunoSEQ sequences, so filtering differed. Method: immunoSEQ multiplex PCR; TCRdb's copy keeps in-frame clones and lacks some. V and J calls plus clone size are reproduced from that table; the DNA served to infer D and trimming. The sample lists hundreds of thousands of clones; roughly 70% were seen once. J gave up 5 bases and V 7 bases, and 7 bases lay outside the gene matches. The CDR3 covers 13 residues. The germline CDR1 and CDR2 sequences are SQVTM and ANQGSEA. This clone was picked up a small number of times.

V gene TRBV29-1 combines with J gene TRBJ2-5, with TRBD1 matching over 10 bases. Sequencing was performed on memory CD4+ T cells sorted from blood. Described subset: CD45RA-negative fraction. This sequence originates from a man aged 30 to 45 in good health. Here the CDR3 DNA reads TGCAGCGGGAGACAGGGGGCGGGGGAGACCCAGTACTTC. Translating it yields CSGRQGAGETQYF.